These 9 T cell receptor beta chains were all obtained from the same sample, sequenced in a study of identical twins. TCRdb fed the 5' RACE reads into MiXCR, producing one record per CDR3 protein. The sample consists of about 520,000 distinct CDR3 sequences, 22% of them appearing once. The data were also submitted as part of a second study, on T cells expressing NK-cell markers.

Sequencing used CD4+ T cells sorted from blood. Receptors were obtained from a woman younger than 30 in good health.

The chain couples TRBV4-3 to TRBJ2-5; D gene uncertain. CDR3 length: 15 amino acids. V dropped 8 bases and J dropped 3 bases, with 19 bases sitting between them. The germline gives CDR1 LGHNA, CDR2 YSLEER. CDR3 DNA sequence: TGCGCCAGCCCTGCTCCGTCTAGTAGGGAAGAGACCCAGTACTTC. This gives the protein CASPAPSSREETQYF.

This clonotype was seen many times. The chain is built from TRBV20-1 and TRBJ2-1; D call uncertain. Trimming removed 5 bases from V and 0 bases from J, with 8 bases in between. CDR1 is DFQATT, CDR2 SNEGSKA, per germline (reference sequence). The CDR3 loop spans 13 amino acids. The CDR3 DNA is TGCAGTGCTTCCCAGAGCTCCTACAATGAGCAGTTCTTC. It yields the protein CSASQSSYNEQFF.

The chain uses TRBV2 and TRBJ1-6, with D possibly TRBD1 on 6 matching bases. Germline V lookup: CDR1 SNHLY, CDR2 FYNNEI. Trimming cost V 9 bases and J 9 bases, with 15 bases left between them. This CDR3 has 13 amino acids. The CDR3 bases are TGTGCCAGTACGAACAGGGAAGGTTCACCCCTCCACTTT. This codes for CASTNREGSPLHF.

This clonotype was recorded at least ten times. The chain links TRBV5-1 to TRBJ2-1, with D hard to call. The V gene lost 3 bases and the J gene lost 9 bases, with 10 bases spanning the gap. The CDR3 sequence is 12 residues long. CDR1 and CDR2 from the germline V gene are SGHRS and YFSETQ. CDR3 sequence: CASSSQYGEQFF. The CDR3 DNA reads TGCGCCAGCAGCTCCCAATACGGTGAGCAGTTCTTC.

This clonotype was counted at least ten times. V usage is TRBV29-1 and J usage is TRBJ2-1, with a possible D match to TRBD2 (6 bases). The V end was cut by 1 base, the J end by 5 bases, with 9 bases between. Germline-derived CDR1 and CDR2 are SQVTM and ANQGSEA. The CDR3 has 13 amino acids. The CDR3 protein is CSVEVGGNNEQFF. As DNA, the CDR3 is TGCAGCGTTGAAGTTGGGGGGAACAATGAGCAGTTCTTC.

This clonotype has only a few counts. The rearrangement uses TRBV4-2 and TRBJ2-3, with unresolved D. The germline V gene encodes CDR1 LGHNA and CDR2 YNFKEQ. Trimming removed 1 base at V and 4 bases at J, with 6 bases between. The CDR3 contains 13 residues. The CDR3 bases are TGTGCCAGCAGCCAAGTGTTAGCAGATACGCAGTATTTT. Its protein product is CASSQVLADTQYF.

The chain has TRBV7-9 and TRBJ2-1, with D perhaps being TRBD1 or TRBD2 (6 bases each). The germline V gene has CDR1 SEHNR and CDR2 FQNEAQ (reference sequence). With 1 base removed from V and 14 bases from J, the gap between germline ends came to 9 bases. The CDR3 contains 11 residues. The CDR3 DNA reads TGTGCCAGCAGCTTAGAGAGGGGGGAGTTCTTC. This encodes CASSLERGEFF.

In its sample, this clonotype was seen a few times. This chain connects TRBV10-1 to TRBJ2-3; no definite D call. V gave up 6 bases and J gave up 5 bases, with 15 bases separating them. The germline V gene has CDR1 WNHNN and CDR2 SYGVQD (reference sequence). The CDR3 covers 14 residues. The CDR3 is CASSPPGTGDTQYF. CDR3 sequence (DNA): TGCGCCAGCAGCCCCCCCGGTACGGGAGATACGCAGTATTTT.

The chain has TRBV5-1 and TRBJ2-3; 15 bases agree with TRBD2. The CDR3 sequence is 18 residues long. CDR1 and CDR2 (germline): SGHRS, YFSETQ. J gave up 2 bases and V 4 bases, and 8 bases lay outside the gene matches. The CDR3, as DNA: TGCGCCAGCAGCCACGGGACTAGCGGGAGGCTCAACACAGATACGCAGTATTTT. As protein: CASSHGTSGRLNTDTQYF.